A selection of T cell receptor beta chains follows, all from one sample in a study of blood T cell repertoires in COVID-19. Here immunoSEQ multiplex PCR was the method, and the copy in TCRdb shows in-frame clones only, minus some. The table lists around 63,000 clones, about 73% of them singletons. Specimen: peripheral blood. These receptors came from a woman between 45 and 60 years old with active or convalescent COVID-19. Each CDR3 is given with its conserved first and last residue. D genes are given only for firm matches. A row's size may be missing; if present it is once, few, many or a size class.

CDR3aa: CASSLAGAGNTIYF
CDR3nt: TGCGCCAGCAGCTTGGCCGGGGCTGGAAACACCATATATTTT
v_gene: TRBV5-1
j_gene: TRBJ1-3
d_gene: .
abundance: .

CDR3aa: CASSLSGTGGANTEAFF
CDR3nt: TGTGCCAGCTCACTATCCGGGACAGGGGGGGCGAACACTGAAGCTTTCTTT
v_gene: TRBV18
j_gene: TRBJ1-1
d_gene: TRBD1
abundance: .

CDR3aa: CASSLGSGETYEQYF
CDR3nt: TGTGCCAGCAGCTTAGGTAGCGGGGAGACCTACGAGCAGTACTTC
v_gene: TRBV7-9
j_gene: TRBJ2-7
d_gene: TRBD2
abundance: few

CDR3aa: CASSLSREKSPLHF
CDR3nt: TGTGCCAGCAGCTTATCCAGGGAAAAGTCACCCCTCCACTTT
v_gene: TRBV7-8
j_gene: TRBJ1-6
d_gene: .
abundance: .

CDR3aa: CASSLSIQTRSDTQYF
CDR3nt: TGTGCCAGCAGCTTGAGTATCCAGACTAGATCCGATACGCAGTATTTT
v_gene: TRBV7-2
j_gene: TRBJ2-3
d_gene: .
abundance: .

CDR3aa: CASSEGKRSEAFF
CDR3nt: TGCGCCAGCAGTGAAGGAAAGCGGAGTGAAGCTTTCTTT
v_gene: TRBV10-1
j_gene: TRBJ1-1
d_gene: .
abundance: .

CDR3aa: CASSQDSQSFGYTF
CDR3nt: TGTGCCAGCAGCCAAGATTCACAGTCTTTTGGCTACACCTTC
v_gene: TRBV3-1/TRBV3-2
j_gene: TRBJ1-2
d_gene: .
abundance: .

CDR3aa: CASSLRGAGETQYF
CDR3nt: TGTGCCAGCAGCTTACGGGGGGCGGGAGAGACCCAGTACTTC
v_gene: TRBV11-2
j_gene: TRBJ2-5
d_gene: .
abundance: .

CDR3aa: CASSQGGTGTDTQYF
CDR3nt: TGTGCCAGCAGCCAAGGCGGGACTGGCACAGATACGCAGTATTTT
v_gene: TRBV4-2
j_gene: TRBJ2-3
d_gene: .
abundance: .

CDR3aa: CASSPGAIVRTQYF
CDR3nt: TGTGCCAGCAGCCCCGGAGCAATCGTGAGGACCCAGTACTTC
v_gene: TRBV5-6
j_gene: TRBJ2-5
d_gene: .
abundance: .

CDR3aa: CASSPASGSNEQYF
CDR3nt: TGTGCCAGCTCACCGGCTAGCGGGAGCAACGAGCAGTACTTC
v_gene: TRBV18
j_gene: TRBJ2-7
d_gene: TRBD2
abundance: .

CDR3aa: CASSQVGGRGLDNEQFF
CDR3nt: TGTGCCAGCAGCCAAGTTGGTGGCAGGGGGCTTGACAATGAGCAGTTCTTC
v_gene: TRBV3-1/TRBV3-2
j_gene: TRBJ2-1
d_gene: TRBD1
abundance: .

CDR3aa: CASSPRDSYNEQFF
CDR3nt: TGTGCCAGCAGCCCCCGGGACAGTTACAATGAGCAGTTCTTC
v_gene: TRBV7-8
j_gene: TRBJ2-1
d_gene: TRBD1
abundance: .

CDR3aa: CASSQDPPWSSYNEQFF
CDR3nt: TGTGCCAGCAGCCAAGATCCCCCGTGGAGCTCCTACAATGAGCAGTTCTTC
v_gene: TRBV14
j_gene: TRBJ2-1
d_gene: .
abundance: .

CDR3aa: CASSPSGSSYEQYF
CDR3nt: TGTGCCAGCAGTCCTAGCGGTAGCTCCTACGAGCAGTACTTC
v_gene: TRBV5-5
j_gene: TRBJ2-7
d_gene: TRBD2
abundance: .

CDR3aa: CASSPPNGIYNEQFF
CDR3nt: TGTGCCAGCTCACCACCGAACGGGATATACAATGAGCAGTTCTTC
v_gene: TRBV18
j_gene: TRBJ2-1
d_gene: .
abundance: .

CDR3aa: CASSQDRIWSGYTF
CDR3nt: TGTGCCAGCAGCCAAGATAGAATTTGGAGTGGCTACACCTTC
v_gene: TRBV3-1/TRBV3-2
j_gene: TRBJ1-2
d_gene: .
abundance: .

CDR3aa: CASRDFQETQYF
CDR3nt: TGTGCCAGCAGGGACTTCCAAGAGACCCAGTACTTC
v_gene: TRBV6-5
j_gene: TRBJ2-5
d_gene: .
abundance: .

CDR3aa: CASSQGYVVAETQYF
CDR3nt: TGCGCCAGCAGCCAAGGCTACGTCGTTGCGGAGACCCAGTACTTC
v_gene: TRBV4-1
j_gene: TRBJ2-5
d_gene: .
abundance: .

CDR3aa: CASSPLGRSSGNTIYF
CDR3nt: TGTGCCAGTAGTCCACTGGGGAGATCCTCTGGAAACACCATATATTTT
v_gene: TRBV19
j_gene: TRBJ1-3
d_gene: .
abundance: once

CDR3aa: CAISATGTGEAFF
CDR3nt: TGTGCCATCAGTGCCACCGGGACAGGGGAAGCTTTCTTT
v_gene: TRBV10-3
j_gene: TRBJ1-1
d_gene: TRBD1
abundance: once

CDR3aa: CASSLAGTGRQPQHF
CDR3nt: TGTGCCAGCAGCTTAGCCGGGACAGGGCGACAGCCCCAGCATTTT
v_gene: TRBV7-9
j_gene: TRBJ1-5
d_gene: TRBD1
abundance: .

CDR3aa: CASSLRTGWTEAFF
CDR3nt: TGTGCCAGTAGTCTCAGGACAGGGTGGACTGAAGCTTTCTTT
v_gene: TRBV19
j_gene: TRBJ1-1
d_gene: TRBD1
abundance: once

CDR3aa: CAISDGTSGVGDTQYF
CDR3nt: TGTGCCATCAGTGACGGGACTAGCGGGGTGGGGGATACGCAGTATTTT
v_gene: TRBV10-3
j_gene: TRBJ2-3
d_gene: TRBD2
abundance: .

CDR3aa: CASSSSGRIDEQYF
CDR3nt: TGCGCCAGCAGTTCTAGCGGGAGAATAGACGAGCAGTACTTC
v_gene: TRBV5-1
j_gene: TRBJ2-7
d_gene: TRBD2
abundance: .

CDR3aa: CASSIVSGEYEQYF
CDR3nt: TGTGCCAGTAGTATAGTGTCGGGGGAATACGAGCAGTACTTC
v_gene: TRBV19
j_gene: TRBJ2-7
d_gene: .
abundance: .

CDR3aa: CASTSGFGANVLTF
CDR3nt: TGTGCCAGCACCTCGGGATTTGGGGCCAACGTCCTGACTTTC
v_gene: TRBV7-9
j_gene: TRBJ2-6
d_gene: .
abundance: .

CDR3aa: CASRLDGSSYEQYF
CDR3nt: TGTGCCAGCAGATTGGACGGGAGCTCCTACGAGCAGTACTTC
v_gene: TRBV2
j_gene: TRBJ2-7
d_gene: .
abundance: .

CDR3aa: CASSLIRGRGTGELFF
CDR3nt: TGTGCCAGCAGCTTAATCAGGGGGCGCGGCACCGGGGAGCTGTTTTTT
v_gene: TRBV7-8
j_gene: TRBJ2-2
d_gene: TRBD1
abundance: .

CDR3aa: CASSYKRAGGDYGYTF
CDR3nt: TGTGCCAGCAGTTACAAGAGGGCAGGGGGCGACTATGGCTACACCTTC
v_gene: TRBV6-6
j_gene: TRBJ1-2
d_gene: TRBD1
abundance: .

CDR3aa: CASSPDSTNTEAFF
CDR3nt: TGCGCCAGCAGCCCGGACAGTACGAACACTGAAGCTTTCTTT
v_gene: TRBV5-1
j_gene: TRBJ1-1
d_gene: .
abundance: .

CDR3aa: CASSQGTLGGPEAFF
CDR3nt: TGTGCCAGCAGCCAAGGGACTCTGGGAGGTCCTGAAGCTTTCTTT
v_gene: TRBV3-1/TRBV3-2
j_gene: TRBJ1-1
d_gene: .
abundance: .

CDR3aa: CASSADRGVYGYTF
CDR3nt: TGTGCCAGCAGCGCTGACAGGGGAGTCTATGGCTACACCTTC
v_gene: TRBV6-4
j_gene: TRBJ1-2
d_gene: TRBD1
abundance: .

CDR3aa: CASTDTGELFF
CDR3nt: TGTGCCAGCACAGACACCGGGGAGCTGTTTTTT
v_gene: TRBV2
j_gene: TRBJ2-2
d_gene: .
abundance: few

CDR3aa: CASRSRSQETQYF
CDR3nt: TGTGCAAGTCGCTCCAGGTCCCAAGAGACCCAGTACTTC
v_gene: TRBV12-2
j_gene: TRBJ2-5
d_gene: .
abundance: .

CDR3aa: CASSRGNSPLHF
CDR3nt: TGTGCCAGCTCCAGGGGCAACTCACCCCTCCACTTT
v_gene: TRBV18
j_gene: TRBJ1-6
d_gene: .
abundance: .

CDR3aa: CATSSLLLATDTQYF
CDR3nt: TGTGCCACCAGCAGCTTGCTACTAGCTACAGATACGCAGTATTTT
v_gene: TRBV15
j_gene: TRBJ2-3
d_gene: .
abundance: .

CDR3aa: CASSLYAQGNQPQHF
CDR3nt: TGTGCCAGCAGTTTATACGCACAGGGCAATCAGCCCCAGCATTTT
v_gene: TRBV27
j_gene: TRBJ1-5
d_gene: .
abundance: .

CDR3aa: CASSPKLREITDTQYF
CDR3nt: TGTGCCAGCAGCCCCAAGTTACGGGAGATTACAGATACGCAGTATTTT
v_gene: TRBV11-2
j_gene: TRBJ2-3
d_gene: .
abundance: few

CDR3aa: CASSRTGALYNSPLHF
CDR3nt: TGTGCCAGCAGCCGGACAGGGGCCCTCTATAATTCACCCCTCCACTTT
v_gene: TRBV7-6
j_gene: TRBJ1-6
d_gene: TRBD1
abundance: .

CDR3aa: CAWLTGAGGYTF
CDR3nt: TGTGCCTGGCTTACAGGGGCAGGGGGCTACACCTTC
v_gene: TRBV30
j_gene: TRBJ1-2
d_gene: TRBD1
abundance: .

CDR3aa: CAWSPGTSGRDEQFF
CDR3nt: TGTGCCTGGTCCCCCGGGACTAGCGGGAGGGACGAGCAGTTCTTC
v_gene: TRBV30
j_gene: TRBJ2-1
d_gene: TRBD2
abundance: .

CDR3aa: CASSLSASGVYEQYF
CDR3nt: TGTGCCAGCAGCTTGAGTGCTAGCGGGGTATACGAGCAGTACTTC
v_gene: TRBV5-4
j_gene: TRBJ2-7
d_gene: TRBD2
abundance: .

CDR3aa: CSVDRVAGTFYNEQFF
CDR3nt: TGCAGCGTCGATAGGGTAGCGGGCACGTTCTACAATGAGCAGTTCTTC
v_gene: TRBV29-1
j_gene: TRBJ2-1
d_gene: TRBD2
abundance: .

CDR3aa: CASRLQGMYGYTF
CDR3nt: TGTGCCAGCAGATTACAGGGGATGTATGGCTACACCTTC
v_gene: TRBV28
j_gene: TRBJ1-2
d_gene: TRBD1
abundance: few

CDR3aa: CASSLRGQDYEQYF
CDR3nt: TGTGCCAGCAGCCTCAGGGGACAGGACTACGAGCAGTACTTC
v_gene: TRBV3-1/TRBV3-2
j_gene: TRBJ2-7
d_gene: TRBD1
abundance: .

CDR3aa: CASRTYPGKGANEQFF
CDR3nt: TGTGCCAGCAGGACTTACCCCGGGAAGGGAGCCAATGAGCAGTTCTTC
v_gene: TRBV27
j_gene: TRBJ2-1
d_gene: .
abundance: .

CDR3aa: CASSINRAETQYF
CDR3nt: TGTGCCAGTAGTATAAACAGGGCAGAGACCCAGTACTTC
v_gene: TRBV19
j_gene: TRBJ2-5
d_gene: .
abundance: .

CDR3aa: CASRADRGQIYEQYF
CDR3nt: TGTGCCAGCAGGGCAGACAGGGGACAAATCTACGAGCAGTACTTC
v_gene: TRBV6-5
j_gene: TRBJ2-7
d_gene: TRBD1
abundance: .

CDR3aa: CASSLGQGGQFF
CDR3nt: TGCGCCAGCAGCTTGGGACAGGGAGGGCAGTTCTTC
v_gene: TRBV5-1
j_gene: TRBJ2-1
d_gene: .
abundance: .

CDR3aa: CASSRGIAKNIQYF
CDR3nt: TGTGCCAGCAGTAGGGGGATAGCCAAAAACATTCAGTACTTC
v_gene: TRBV2
j_gene: TRBJ2-4
d_gene: .
abundance: .

CDR3aa: CASKNPSTDTQYF
CDR3nt: TGCGCCAGCAAAAATCCTAGCACAGATACGCAGTATTTT
v_gene: TRBV5-1
j_gene: TRBJ2-3
d_gene: .
abundance: .

CDR3aa: CASSQAAGEQYF
CDR3nt: TGTGCCAGCAGCCAAGCAGCGGGGGAGCAGTACTTC
v_gene: TRBV3-1/TRBV3-2
j_gene: TRBJ2-7
d_gene: TRBD2
abundance: many

CDR3aa: CASSRMGQTSSVYSNQPQHF
CDR3nt: TGTGCCAGCTCACGAATGGGACAGACCTCTTCTGTTTATAGCAATCAGCCCCAGCATTTT
v_gene: TRBV18
j_gene: TRBJ1-5
d_gene: TRBD1
abundance: .

CDR3aa: CASSPVAGGGETQYF
CDR3nt: TGTGCCAGCAGTCCCGTAGCGGGAGGCGGTGAGACCCAGTACTTC
v_gene: TRBV6-5
j_gene: TRBJ2-5
d_gene: TRBD2
abundance: .

CDR3aa: CASSYPSSGISTDTQYF
CDR3nt: TGTGCCAGCAGTTACCCCTCTAGCGGGATAAGCACAGATACGCAGTATTTT
v_gene: TRBV27
j_gene: TRBJ2-3
d_gene: TRBD2
abundance: .

CDR3aa: CASSFGGFSTDTQYF
CDR3nt: TGTGCCAGCAGCTTCGGGGGATTTAGCACAGATACGCAGTATTTT
v_gene: TRBV7-9
j_gene: TRBJ2-3
d_gene: .
abundance: .

CDR3aa: CASSVVDRSYEQYF
CDR3nt: TGTGCCAGCAGCGTAGTGGACAGGTCCTACGAGCAGTACTTC
v_gene: TRBV9
j_gene: TRBJ2-7
d_gene: TRBD1
abundance: few

CDR3aa: CASSLAGGSSYEQYF
CDR3nt: TGTGCCAGCAGCTTAGCGGGAGGTTCCTCCTACGAGCAGTACTTC
v_gene: TRBV7-2
j_gene: TRBJ2-7
d_gene: .
abundance: .